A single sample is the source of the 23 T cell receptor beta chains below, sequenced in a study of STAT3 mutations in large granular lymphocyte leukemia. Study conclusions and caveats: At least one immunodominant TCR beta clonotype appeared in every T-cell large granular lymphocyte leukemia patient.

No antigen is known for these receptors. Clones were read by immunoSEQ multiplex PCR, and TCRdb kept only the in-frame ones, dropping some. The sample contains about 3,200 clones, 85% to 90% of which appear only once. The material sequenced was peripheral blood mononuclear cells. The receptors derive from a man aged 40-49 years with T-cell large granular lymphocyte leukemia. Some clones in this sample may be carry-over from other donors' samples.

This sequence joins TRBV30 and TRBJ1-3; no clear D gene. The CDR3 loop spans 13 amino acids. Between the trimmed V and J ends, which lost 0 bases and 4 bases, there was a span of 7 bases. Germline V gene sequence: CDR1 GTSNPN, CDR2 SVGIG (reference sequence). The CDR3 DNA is TGTGCCTGGAGTGTAGGTCCGGGAAACACCATATATTTT. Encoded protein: CAWSVGPGNTIYF.

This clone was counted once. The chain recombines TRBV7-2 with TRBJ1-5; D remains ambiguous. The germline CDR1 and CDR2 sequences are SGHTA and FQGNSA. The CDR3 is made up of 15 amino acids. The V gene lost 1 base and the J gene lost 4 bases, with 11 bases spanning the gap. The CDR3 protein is CASSLEQRLNQPQHF. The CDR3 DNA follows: TGTGCCAGCAGCTTAGAACAGAGACTAAATCAGCCCCAGCATTTT.

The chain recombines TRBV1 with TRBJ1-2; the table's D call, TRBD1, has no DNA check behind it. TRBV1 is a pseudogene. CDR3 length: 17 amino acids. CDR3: CTSSPYALQGENYGYTF. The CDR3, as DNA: TGCACCAGCAGCCCTTACGCCTTACAGGGGGAAAACTATGGCTACACCTTC.

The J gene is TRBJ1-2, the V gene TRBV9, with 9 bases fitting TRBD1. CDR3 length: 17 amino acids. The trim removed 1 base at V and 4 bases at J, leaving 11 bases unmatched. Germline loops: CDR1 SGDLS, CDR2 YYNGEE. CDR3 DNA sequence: TGTGCCAGCAGCGTAAAGGGACAGGGCTTCTTACGCTATGGCTACACCTTC. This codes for CASSVKGQGFLRYGYTF.

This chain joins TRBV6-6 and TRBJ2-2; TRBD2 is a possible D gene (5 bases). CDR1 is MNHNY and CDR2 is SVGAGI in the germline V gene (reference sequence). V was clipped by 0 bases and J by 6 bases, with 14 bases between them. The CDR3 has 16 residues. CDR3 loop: CASSYSRRTTAGELFF. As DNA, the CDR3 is TGTGCCAGCAGTTACTCGAGGAGGACGACTGCCGGGGAGCTGTTTTTT.

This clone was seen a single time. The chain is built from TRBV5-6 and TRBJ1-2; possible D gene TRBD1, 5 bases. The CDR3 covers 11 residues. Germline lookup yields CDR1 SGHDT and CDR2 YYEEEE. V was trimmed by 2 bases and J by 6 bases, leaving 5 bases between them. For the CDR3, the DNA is TGTGCCAGCAGCTTCAGGGATGGCTACACCTTC. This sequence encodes CASSFRDGYTF. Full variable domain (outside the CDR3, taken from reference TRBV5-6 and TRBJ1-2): DAGVTQSPTHLIKTRGQQVTLRCSPKSGHDTVSWYQQALGQGPQFIFQYYEEEERQRGNFPDRFSGHQFPNYSSELNVNALLLGDSALYLCASSFRDGYTFGSGTRLTVV.

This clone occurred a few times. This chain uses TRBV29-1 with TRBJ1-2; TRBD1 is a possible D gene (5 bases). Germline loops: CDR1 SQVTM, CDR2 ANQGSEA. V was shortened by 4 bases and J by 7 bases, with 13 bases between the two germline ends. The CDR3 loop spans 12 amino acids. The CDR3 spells CSVAAGYGGYTF. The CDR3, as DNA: TGCAGCGTTGCGGCAGGGTATGGTGGCTACACCTTC.

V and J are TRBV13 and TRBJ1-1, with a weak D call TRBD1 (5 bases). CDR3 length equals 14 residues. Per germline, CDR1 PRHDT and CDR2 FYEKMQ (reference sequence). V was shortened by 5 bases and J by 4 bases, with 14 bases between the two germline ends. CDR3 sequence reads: CASSGRGPITEAFF. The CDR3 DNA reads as TGTGCCAGCAGCGGACGGGGACCGATCACTGAAGCTTTCTTT.

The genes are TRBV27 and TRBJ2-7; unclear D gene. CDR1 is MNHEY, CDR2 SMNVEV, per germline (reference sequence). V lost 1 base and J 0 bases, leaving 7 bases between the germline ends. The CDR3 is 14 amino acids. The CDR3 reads CASSLFGVSYEQYF. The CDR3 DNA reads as TGTGCCAGCAGTTTATTTGGGGTCTCCTACGAGCAGTACTTC.

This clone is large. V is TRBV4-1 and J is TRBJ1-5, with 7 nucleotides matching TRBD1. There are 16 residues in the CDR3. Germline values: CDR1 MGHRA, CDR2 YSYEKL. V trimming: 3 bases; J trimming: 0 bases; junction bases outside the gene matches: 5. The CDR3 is CASSQGTEHSNQPQHF. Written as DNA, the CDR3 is TGCGCCAGCAGCCAGGGGACAGAACATAGCAATCAGCCCCAGCATTTT.

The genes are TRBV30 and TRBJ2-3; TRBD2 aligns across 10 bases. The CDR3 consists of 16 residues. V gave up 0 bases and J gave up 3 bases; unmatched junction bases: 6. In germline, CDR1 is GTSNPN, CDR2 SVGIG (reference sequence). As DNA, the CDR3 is TGTGCCTGGAGTGTCGGAGCGGGGGGGCCTACAGATACGCAGTATTTT. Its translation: CAWSVGAGGPTDTQYF.

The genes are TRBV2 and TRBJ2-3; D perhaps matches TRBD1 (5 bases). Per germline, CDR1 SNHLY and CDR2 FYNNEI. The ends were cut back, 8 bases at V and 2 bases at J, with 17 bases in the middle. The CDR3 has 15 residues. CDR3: CASVKDSPNTDTQYF. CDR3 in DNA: TGTGCCAGCGTTAAAGACAGCCCTAACACAGATACGCAGTATTTT.

The CDR3 DNA reads TGTGCCAGCGGGACCGGGACAGGGCCTGACGAGCAGTACTTC. Amino acid sequence: CASGTGTGPDEQYF. The genes are TRBV2 and TRBJ2-7; 9 bases fit TRBD1. The CDR3 runs 14 residues. The germline V gene encodes CDR1 SNHLY and CDR2 FYNNEI. Germline trimming cut 8 bases from V and 5 bases from J; bases unmatched to any gene: 10.

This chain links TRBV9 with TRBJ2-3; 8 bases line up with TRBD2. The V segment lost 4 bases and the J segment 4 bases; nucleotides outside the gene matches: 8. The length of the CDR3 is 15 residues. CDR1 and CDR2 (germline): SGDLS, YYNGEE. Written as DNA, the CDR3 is TGTGCCAGCAGCCTCACGGGGGGGCCCCCAGATACGCAGTATTTT. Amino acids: CASSLTGGPPDTQYF.

CDR3 sequence (DNA): TGCGCCAGCAGCTTGGCTCTTTCGGGATTAGGAAACACCATATATTTT. Protein: CASSLALSGLGNTIYF. The chain links TRBV5-1 to TRBJ1-3; no clear D gene. CDR1 and CDR2 (germline): SGHRS, YFSETQ. The CDR3 runs 16 residues. Deletions cut 0 bases from V and 4 bases from J, with 14 bases between.

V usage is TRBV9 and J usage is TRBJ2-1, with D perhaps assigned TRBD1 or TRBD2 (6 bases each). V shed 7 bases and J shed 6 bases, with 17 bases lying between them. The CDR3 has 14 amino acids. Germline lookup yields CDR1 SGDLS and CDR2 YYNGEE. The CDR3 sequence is CASAGGGTFNEQFF. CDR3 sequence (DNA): TGTGCCAGCGCCGGTGGGGGGACATTCAATGAGCAGTTCTTC.

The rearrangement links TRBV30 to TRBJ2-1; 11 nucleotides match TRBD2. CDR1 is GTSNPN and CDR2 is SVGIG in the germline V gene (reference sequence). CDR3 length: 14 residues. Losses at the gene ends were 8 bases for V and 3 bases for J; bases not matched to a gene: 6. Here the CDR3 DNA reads TGTGCCCTACGGGGACTAGCGGTCTACAATGAGCAGTTCTTC. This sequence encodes CALRGLAVYNEQFF.

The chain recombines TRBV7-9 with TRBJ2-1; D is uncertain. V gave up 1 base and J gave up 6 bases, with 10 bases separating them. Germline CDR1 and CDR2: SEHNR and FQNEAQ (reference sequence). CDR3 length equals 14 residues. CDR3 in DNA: TGTGCCAGCAGCTTAGTACTGGGCGGCAATGAGCAGTTCTTC. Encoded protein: CASSLVLGGNEQFF.

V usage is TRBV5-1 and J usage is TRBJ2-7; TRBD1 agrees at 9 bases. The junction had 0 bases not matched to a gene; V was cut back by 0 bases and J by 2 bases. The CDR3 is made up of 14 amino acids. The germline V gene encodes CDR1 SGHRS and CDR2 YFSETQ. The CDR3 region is CASSLGTGAYEQYF. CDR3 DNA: TGCGCCAGCAGCTTGGGGACAGGGGCCTACGAGCAGTACTTC. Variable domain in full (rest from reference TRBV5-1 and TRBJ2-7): KAGVTQTPRYLIKTRGQQVTLSCSPISGHRSVSWYQQTPGQGLQFLFEYFSETQRNKGNFPGRFSGRQFSNSRSEMNVSTLELGDSALYLCASSLGTGAYEQYFGPGTRLTVT.

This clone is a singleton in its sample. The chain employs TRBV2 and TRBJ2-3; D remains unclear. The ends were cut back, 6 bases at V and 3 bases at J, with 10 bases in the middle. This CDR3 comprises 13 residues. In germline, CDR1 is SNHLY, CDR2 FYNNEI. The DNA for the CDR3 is TGTGCCAGCAGAATAAGAAGGACAGATACGCAGTATTTT. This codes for CASRIRRTDTQYF.

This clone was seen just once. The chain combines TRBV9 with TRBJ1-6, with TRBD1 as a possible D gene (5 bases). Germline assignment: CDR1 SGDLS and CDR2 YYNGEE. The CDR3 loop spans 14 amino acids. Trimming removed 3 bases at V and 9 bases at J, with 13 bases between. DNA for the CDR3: TGTGCCAGCAGCGGGGACCTAAAGACTTCACCCCTCCACTTT. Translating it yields CASSGDLKTSPLHF.

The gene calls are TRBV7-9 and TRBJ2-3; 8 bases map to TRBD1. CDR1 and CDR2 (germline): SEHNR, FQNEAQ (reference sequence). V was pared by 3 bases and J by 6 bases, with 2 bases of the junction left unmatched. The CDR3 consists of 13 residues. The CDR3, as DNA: TGTGCCAGCAGCTTCCAGGGGGCGGATACGCAGTATTTT. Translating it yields CASSFQGADTQYF.

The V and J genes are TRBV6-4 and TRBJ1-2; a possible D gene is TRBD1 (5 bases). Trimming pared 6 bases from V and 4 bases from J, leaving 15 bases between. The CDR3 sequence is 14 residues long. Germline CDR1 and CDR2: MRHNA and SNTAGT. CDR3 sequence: CASRRDAGGYGYTF. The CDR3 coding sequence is TGTGCCAGCAGACGGGACGCTGGGGGCTATGGCTACACCTTC.